A selection of T cell receptor beta chains follows, all from one sample in a study of T cell responses to AZD1222 COVID-19 vaccine. Sequencing was performed with immunoSEQ multiplex PCR; in TCRdb, only in-frame clones are kept and a portion is missing. This table holds more than 90,000 clones, roughly 86% found once. The material was peripheral blood, obtained 28 days after the second AZD1222 dose. These receptors originate from an adult who received the AZD1222 COVID-19 vaccine. Both conserved end residues are part of each CDR3. A D gene is named only where the DNA matches it firmly. The size field is filled for only some rows; it gives once, few, many or a size class.

CDR3aa,CDR3nt,d_gene,j_gene,v_gene,abundance
CASSFRGNSPLHF,TGTGCCAGCAGTTTCCGGGGAAATTCACCCCTCCACTTT,NA,TRBJ1-6,TRBV28,NA
CASSPTGGNTGELFF,TGCGCCAGCAGCCCTACAGGTGGGAACACCGGGGAGCTGTTTTTT,NA,TRBJ2-2,TRBV4-3,once
CAWASPGQGYGYTF,TGTGCCTGGGCTTCTCCGGGACAGGGTTATGGCTACACCTTC,TRBD1,TRBJ1-2,TRBV30,NA
CASTPTWGAYGYTF,TGTGCCAGTACCCCTACGTGGGGGGCCTATGGCTACACCTTC,NA,TRBJ1-2,TRBV19,NA
CASSYAETQYF,TGTGCCAGCAGTTACGCCGAGACCCAGTACTTC,NA,TRBJ2-5,TRBV6-5,NA
CASSVQAVSYEQYF,TGTGCCAGCAGCGTGCAGGCAGTCTCCTACGAGCAGTACTTC,NA,TRBJ2-7,TRBV9,once
CASSPEGGGWGTDTQYF,TGTGCCAGCAGCCCAGAGGGGGGGGGCTGGGGCACAGATACGCAGTATTTT,NA,TRBJ2-3,TRBV21-1,NA
CASSPRGEAYEQYF,TGTGCCAGCAGCCCGCGGGGGGAGGCCTACGAGCAGTACTTC,TRBD2,TRBJ2-7,TRBV7-9,once
CASRPSTGGRTEAFF,TGTGCCAGCAGACCTTCTACAGGGGGCCGGACTGAAGCTTTCTTT,TRBD1,TRBJ1-1,TRBV6-5,NA
CASSQETVSYNEQFF,TGTGCCAGCAGCCAAGAAACTGTATCCTACAATGAGCAGTTCTTC,NA,TRBJ2-1,TRBV4-2,NA
CASSFSAGSNTEAFF,TGTGCCAGCAGTTTCTCGGCAGGATCGAACACTGAAGCTTTCTTT,NA,TRBJ1-1,TRBV27,NA